The 23 T cell receptor beta chains in this list originate from one sample, sequenced in a study of T cells in Graves' hyperthyroidism and ophthalmopathy. Amplified TCR beta CDR3 regions came from RNA transcripts. In the first-round RT-PCR of the TCR CDR3, the HTBI primer set was used. TCRdb itself ran the multiplex PCR reads through MiXCR, one entry per CDR3 protein. In the table there are roughly 300,000 distinct CDR3 sequences, 15% to 20% of which are singletons. What was sequenced was blood. The receptors come from a woman between 45 and 60 years old with Graves' hyperthyroidism.

CDR3 nucleotides: TGTGCCAGCAGTTACCTCATAGGAAGGGGGGGTTTCGAAGCTTTCTTT. Its protein product is CASSYLIGRGGFEAFF. The J gene is TRBJ1-1, the V gene TRBV6-9; a weak D match, TRBD1 (6 bases). Germline loops: CDR1 MNHGY, CDR2 SVAAGI. The V gene lost 3 bases and the J gene lost 8 bases, with 22 bases spanning the gap. There are 16 residues in the CDR3.

The chain carries TRBV5-1 and TRBJ2-5, with a weak D call TRBD1 (5 bases). CDR1 and CDR2 (germline): SGHRS, YFSETQ. With 4 bases removed from V and 2 bases from J, the gap between germline ends came to 12 bases. CDR3 size: 14 residues. The CDR3 protein is CASSVRQIQETQYF. CDR3 sequence (DNA): TGCGCCAGCAGCGTAAGACAGATACAAGAGACCCAGTACTTC.

This clonotype has only a few counts. V usage is TRBV11-2 and J usage is TRBJ2-7; D may be TRBD1 (6 bases). Germline-derived CDR1 and CDR2 are SGHAT and FQNNGV. The CDR3 is 13 amino acids. The ends were cut back, 1 base at V and 6 bases at J, with 10 bases in the middle. CDR3 sequence: CASSLGTEGEQYF. The CDR3 DNA sequence: TGTGCCAGCAGCTTAGGGACAGAGGGCGAGCAGTACTTC.

This clonotype was detected a few times. This chain uses TRBV4-2 with TRBJ2-1; 8 bases map to TRBD2. The CDR3 sequence is 16 residues long. With V trimmed by 0 bases and J by 9 bases, 10 bases remained unmatched. Germline-derived CDR1 and CDR2 are LGHNA and YNFKEQ. The CDR3 region is CASSQDPASGSGEQFF. For the CDR3, the DNA is TGTGCCAGCAGCCAAGATCCGGCTAGCGGGTCTGGTGAGCAGTTCTTC.

This clonotype has just one count. The chain carries TRBV15 and TRBJ1-5, with D possibly being TRBD1 (6 bases). Trimming took off 1 base at V and 9 bases at J, with 7 bases between the two ends. In germline, CDR1 is LNHNV, CDR2 YYDKDF (reference sequence). The CDR3 length is 12 residues. The CDR3 sequence: CATSRVTGPQHF. CDR3 DNA: TGTGCCACCAGCAGAGTGACAGGGCCCCAGCATTTT.

This clonotype was seen many times. The J gene is TRBJ2-7, the V gene TRBV11-2; 10 nucleotides line up with TRBD1. After removal of 5 bases from V and 2 bases from J, the junction contained 9 bases not matched to a gene. The CDR3 totals 16 residues. Germline V lookup: CDR1 SGHAT, CDR2 FQNNGV. The chain's CDR3 is CASSPLSGQGPYEQYV. Here the CDR3 DNA reads TGTGCCAGCAGCCCCCTTTCGGGACAGGGGCCCTACGAGCAGTACGTC.

This clonotype was detected many times. V gene TRBV6-2 or TRBV6-3 combines with J gene TRBJ1-1, with no clear D. Germline CDR1 and CDR2: MNHEY and SVGEGT. This CDR3 spans 14 amino acids. V was shortened by 9 bases and J by 4 bases, with 18 bases between the two germline ends. CDR3 amino acids: CASIFKGRVTEAFF. The DNA of the CDR3 is TGTGCCAGTATTTTCAAAGGGAGGGTCACTGAAGCTTTCTTT.

A few counts support this clonotype. The J gene is TRBJ2-5, the V gene TRBV7-9, with D perhaps matching TRBD2 (5 bases). The CDR3 is made up of 17 amino acids. V shed 5 bases and J shed 3 bases, with 22 bases lying between them. In germline, CDR1 is SEHNR, CDR2 FQNEAQ (reference sequence). The CDR3 DNA reads as TGTGCCAGCAGCCCCGGTGGAACTAGGACTCGAGAAGAGACCCAGTACTTC. Translation: CASSPGGTRTREETQYF.

J is TRBJ2-2 and V is TRBV12-3 or TRBV12-4; D unresolved. V was trimmed by 3 bases and J by 1 base, leaving 9 bases between them. CDR3 size: 15 residues. CDR3 residues: CASSFVPGNTGELFF. CDR3 in DNA: TGTGCCAGCAGTTTCGTTCCCGGGAACACCGGGGAGCTGTTTTTT.

The table lists this clonotype with many counts. The chain uses TRBV18 and TRBJ2-1, with 8 bases aligning to TRBD1. The trim removed 4 bases at V and 1 base at J, leaving 12 bases unmatched. Germline-derived CDR1 and CDR2 are KGHSH and LQKENI. The CDR3 has 18 amino acids. This CDR3 is CASSLGTGAGRSYNEQFF. CDR3 nucleotides: TGTGCCAGCTCACTAGGGACAGGTGCAGGGCGGTCCTACAATGAGCAGTTCTTC. The complete variable domain, with remaining parts taken from reference TRBV18 and TRBJ2-1, reads NAGVMQNPRHLVRRRGQEARLRCSPMKGHSHVYWYRQLPEEGLKFMVYLQKENIIDESGMPKERFSAEFPKEGPSILRIQQVVRGDSAAYFCASSLGTGAGRSYNEQFFGPGTRLTVL.

This clonotype was recorded many times. The J gene is TRBJ2-1, the V gene TRBV28, with TRBD2 matching 10 bases. Germline-derived CDR1 and CDR2 are MDHEN and SYDVKM. The CDR3 loop spans 15 amino acids. Trimming removed 4 bases from V and 2 bases from J; junction bases left unmatched: 2. Written as DNA, the CDR3 is TGTGCCAGCAGTTCTAGCGGGAGCACCTACAATGAGCAGTTCTTC. Encoded protein: CASSSSGSTYNEQFF.

This clonotype was counted ten times or more. CDR3: CASSAWGGLAGGTDTQYF. The CDR3 bases are TGTGCCAGCAGTGCCTGGGGAGGACTAGCGGGGGGAACAGATACGCAGTATTTT. The chain couples TRBV6-1 to TRBJ2-3; 14 bases align to TRBD2. The CDR3 runs to 18 residues. Germline CDR1 MNHNS, CDR2 SASEGT. Trimming removed 4 bases from V and 3 bases from J; junction bases left unmatched: 9.

This clonotype turned up a few times. This chain joins TRBV6-2 or TRBV6-3 and TRBJ2-6, with D unclear. V lost 6 bases and J 0 bases, leaving 12 bases between the germline ends. CDR3 length equals 16 residues. CDR1 and CDR2 from the germline V gene are MNHEY and SVGEGT. CDR3 in amino acids: CASSYTFGSGANVLTF. As DNA, the CDR3 is TGTGCCAGCAGCTACACTTTTGGCTCTGGGGCCAACGTCCTGACTTTC.

The CDR3 loop reads CASSIVTGAINQPQHF. CDR3 nucleotides: TGTGCCAGTAGTATAGTCACAGGGGCGATCAATCAGCCCCAGCATTTT. The gene calls are TRBV19 and TRBJ1-5; 7 nucleotides match TRBD1. V shed 1 base and J 3 bases; nucleotides not matched to a gene: 6. CDR1 LNHDA and CDR2 SQIVND come from the germline V gene (reference sequence). The CDR3 runs to 16 residues.

This clonotype was counted ten times or more. The J gene is TRBJ1-5, the V gene TRBV18; no definite D call. Per germline, CDR1 KGHSH and CDR2 LQKENI. This CDR3 comprises 12 residues. Deletions cut 1 base from V and 7 bases from J, with 5 bases between. The CDR3 region is CASSPQGQPQHF. In nucleotides, the CDR3 is TGTGCCAGCTCACCACAGGGACAGCCCCAGCATTTT.

This clonotype appeared many times. The chain is built from TRBV11-2 and TRBJ2-7; D gene uncertain. The CDR3 consists of 13 residues. The V end was cut by 0 bases, the J end by 0 bases, with 3 bases between. Germline V CDR1 and CDR2: SGHAT, FQNNGV. The CDR3 spells CASSLEGSYEQYF. CDR3 bases: TGTGCCAGCAGCTTAGAGGGCTCCTACGAGCAGTACTTC.

The chain recombines TRBV19 with TRBJ2-1, with 11 bases that match TRBD2. Germline V gene lookup returns CDR1 LNHDA and CDR2 SQIVND (reference sequence). The CDR3 totals 13 residues. V was clipped by 10 bases and J by 9 bases; unmatched bases: 8. This CDR3 reads CATIAGGRGEQFF. Written as DNA, the CDR3 is TGTGCCACCATAGCGGGAGGGCGAGGTGAGCAGTTCTTC.

A remark on this clonotype: This may arise from a read error, as a much more abundant clone is one base away. The chain combines TRBV2 with TRBJ2-3; D may be TRBD1 (5 bases). V gave up 1 base and J gave up 6 bases, with 11 bases separating them. CDR1 is SNHLY, CDR2 FYNNEI, per germline. The CDR3 has 14 residues. The CDR3 loop is CASSEGGPGDTQYF. Written as DNA, the CDR3 is TGTGCCAGCAGTGAAGGGGGCCCAGGGGATACGCAGTATTTT.

This clonotype was seen many times. The CDR3 DNA sequence: TGTGCCAGCAGCTTGGGGCTGACAGGGGGGGAGCAGTACTTC. Protein: CASSLGLTGGEQYF. The chain uses TRBV11-2 and TRBJ2-7; 9 bases are shared with TRBD1. With 3 bases clipped from V and 7 bases from J, the junction kept 7 bases outside the gene matches. This CDR3 contains 14 residues. CDR1 is SGHAT, CDR2 FQNNGV, per germline.

This clonotype came up once. The chain recombines TRBV19 with TRBJ2-5; D unresolved. Germline CDR1 is LNHDA and CDR2 is SQIVND (reference sequence). Trimming removed 4 bases from V and 2 bases from J, with 20 bases in between. The CDR3 is 17 amino acids. The CDR3 spells CASSTSLGLAEQETQYF. CDR3 sequence (DNA): TGTGCCAGTAGTACCTCCCTCGGTTTGGCTGAACAAGAGACCCAGTACTTC.

This clonotype was picked up a small number of times. The chain has TRBV29-1 and TRBJ2-7, with 7 bases that match TRBD2. CDR1 is SQVTM, CDR2 ANQGSEA, per germline. Trimming cost V 4 bases and J 4 bases; bases outside gene matches: 4. CDR3 length equals 12 residues. The CDR3 here is CSVGASGYEQYF. DNA for the CDR3: TGCAGCGTTGGGGCTAGCGGATACGAGCAGTACTTC.

This clonotype showed up just a few times. This chain uses TRBV28 with TRBJ2-7, with unresolved D. The CDR3 extends over 11 amino acids. Looked up from germline, CDR1 is MDHEN and CDR2 is SYDVKM. The V gene lost 5 bases and the J gene lost 6 bases, with 8 bases spanning the gap. The CDR3 reads CASSIASEQYF. In nucleotides, the CDR3 is TGTGCCAGCAGTATAGCCAGCGAGCAGTACTTC.

This clonotype appeared a few times. The chain recombines TRBV5-1 with TRBJ1-2, with D perhaps TRBD1 (5 bases). Trimming removed 0 bases at V and 4 bases at J, with 10 bases between. The CDR3 totals 14 residues. Germline values: CDR1 SGHRS, CDR2 YFSETQ. DNA for the CDR3: TGCGCCAGCAGCTTGGGACAGCAGTTCTATGGCTACACCTTC. This codes for CASSLGQQFYGYTF. The variable domain in full, with the rest retrieved from reference TRBV5-1 and TRBJ1-2, is KAGVTQTPRYLIKTRGQQVTLSCSPISGHRSVSWYQQTPGQGLQFLFEYFSETQRNKGNFPGRFSGRQFSNSRSEMNVSTLELGDSALYLCASSLGQQFYGYTFGSGTRLTVV.